A selection of T cell receptor beta chains follows, all from one sample in a study of human T cells and chemical hapten exposure. MiXCR was run by TCRdb on the RACE reads, yielding one entry per CDR3 protein. The sample lists some 49,000 distinct CDR3 sequences, around 9% occurring once. Sequenced material: whole blood, taken in connection with sensitization to the hapten diphenylcyclopropenone (DPC). These receptors all come from a woman aged 45-60 years with alopecia areata. Some clones in this sample may be carry-over from other donors' samples. Each CDR3 is given with its conserved first and last residue. D genes are given only for firm matches. Rows may omit the clone size; those that give it use once, few, many or a size class.

v_gene,j_gene,d_gene,abundance,CDR3nt,CDR3aa
TRBV20-1,TRBJ2-7,-,many,TGCAGTGCTTGGGCAGAGAAAAACGAGCAGTACTTC,CSAWAEKNEQYF
TRBV7-8,TRBJ2-3,-,many,TGTGCCAGCAGTCATCCACCTCTCACAGATACGCAGTATTTT,CASSHPPLTDTQYF
TRBV28,TRBJ1-5,-,many,TGTGCCAGCAGCGTCAATCAGCCCCAGCATTTT,CASSVNQPQHF
TRBV4-1,TRBJ2-3,TRBD2,few,TGCGCCAGCAGTTCACGGGGGGGTAGCACAGATACGCAGTATTTT,CASSSRGGSTDTQYF
TRBV6-2/TRBV6-3,TRBJ2-5,-,few,TGTGCCAGCAGTTACGGTTCAGAGACCCAGTACTTC,CASSYGSETQYF
TRBV12-3/TRBV12-4,TRBJ2-3,TRBD2,-,TGTGCCAGCAGTCCCCGCACTAGCGGGAGGACAGATACGCAGTATTTT,CASSPRTSGRTDTQYF
TRBV6-5,TRBJ1-2,-,many,TGTGCCAGCAGTTACACCCGACAGGATAGCGGCTACACCTTC,CASSYTRQDSGYTF
TRBV7-2,TRBJ1-1,-,many,TGTGCCAGCAGCTTAAGGGGGGGGCAGAGGGACACTGAAGCCTTCTTT,CASSLRGGQRDTEAFF
TRBV12-3/TRBV12-4,TRBJ2-1,TRBD2,few,TGTGCCAGCAGTACCCGGACTAGCGGTTCCTACAATGAGCAGTTCTTC,CASSTRTSGSYNEQFF
TRBV12-3/TRBV12-4,TRBJ1-2,-,few,TGTGCCAGCAGTTTACGCCGGAGCTATGGCTACACCTTC,CASSLRRSYGYTF
TRBV24-1,TRBJ2-3,-,many,TGTGCCACCAGTACCCTAGACACAGATACGCAGTATTTT,CATSTLDTDTQYF
TRBV29-1,TRBJ1-1,-,many,TGCAGCGTACGGGGCCGCTCAGCCAGCACTGAAGCTTTCTTT,CSVRGRSASTEAFF
TRBV12-3/TRBV12-4,TRBJ2-5,-,few,TGTGCCAGCAGTTTAGTTCTGGGCTCGAAGACCCAGTACTTC,CASSLVLGSKTQYF
TRBV6-1,TRBJ2-1,-,-,TGTGCCAGCAGTTCAACGGCGTACGATGAGCAGTTCTTC,CASSSTAYDEQFF
TRBV6-1,TRBJ1-1,TRBD1,-,TGTGCCAGCGACCGGGACAGTAGTGCCACTGAAGCTTTCTTT,CASDRDSSATEAFF
TRBV3-2,TRBJ1-1,-,-,TGTGCCAGCAGCCAAGCCCTACTAACAGGGAACACTGAAGCTTTCTTT,CASSQALLTGNTEAFF
TRBV20-1,TRBJ2-7,-,-,TGCAGTGCTGCGTATCTCACCTACGAGCAGTACTTC,CSAAYLTYEQYF
TRBV30,TRBJ2-3,TRBD1,many,TGTGCCTGGAGTGTACAGGGGGGCACAGATACGCAGTATTTT,CAWSVQGGTDTQYF
TRBV18,TRBJ2-7,-,many,TGTGCCAGCTCTCGGGAATTCGGGAATTCCTACGAGCAGTACTTC,CASSREFGNSYEQYF
TRBV30,TRBJ1-1,-,many,TGTGCCTGGAGTCAAAACCGACAGGCGGCGGGCACTGAAGCTTTCTTT,CAWSQNRQAAGTEAFF
TRBV19,TRBJ2-7,-,-,TGTGCCAGTAGTACACAGAGACCCCTCGGCGAGCAGTACTTC,CASSTQRPLGEQYF
TRBV3-1,TRBJ2-2,-,many,TGTGCCAGCAGCCAATTCGTTTCCGGGGAGCTGTTTTTT,CASSQFVSGELFF
TRBV27,TRBJ1-1,TRBD1,many,TGTGCCAGCAGTTTTTTGGACAGGGTGGAAACTGAAGCTTTCTTT,CASSFLDRVETEAFF
TRBV28,TRBJ1-2,-,-,TGTGCCAGCAGTTTATCGGGAATCTATGGCTACACCTTC,CASSLSGIYGYTF
TRBV5-1,TRBJ1-2,TRBD1,many,TGCGCCAGCAGCGACAGGGGAGGCTATGGCTACACCTTC,CASSDRGGYGYTF
TRBV11-2,TRBJ1-1,-,many,TGTGCCAGCAGCCCGGGACGGCACACTGAAGCTTTCTTT,CASSPGRHTEAFF
TRBV2,TRBJ1-5,-,-,TGTGCCATCGGTAATAATCAGCCCCAGCATTTT,CAIGNNQPQHF
TRBV29-1,TRBJ1-4,TRBD1,many,TGCAGCGCTGGACAGGGGAAGGGGGCTTATGAAAAACTGTTTTTT,CSAGQGKGAYEKLFF
TRBV4-1,TRBJ2-7,TRBD2,many,TGCGCCAGCAGCTATACTAGCGGGAGGGGATACGAGCAGTACTTC,CASSYTSGRGYEQYF
TRBV7-9,TRBJ2-1,-,few,TGTGCCAGCACCAACCTCGGGGCAGCCTACAATGAGCAGTTCTTC,CASTNLGAAYNEQFF